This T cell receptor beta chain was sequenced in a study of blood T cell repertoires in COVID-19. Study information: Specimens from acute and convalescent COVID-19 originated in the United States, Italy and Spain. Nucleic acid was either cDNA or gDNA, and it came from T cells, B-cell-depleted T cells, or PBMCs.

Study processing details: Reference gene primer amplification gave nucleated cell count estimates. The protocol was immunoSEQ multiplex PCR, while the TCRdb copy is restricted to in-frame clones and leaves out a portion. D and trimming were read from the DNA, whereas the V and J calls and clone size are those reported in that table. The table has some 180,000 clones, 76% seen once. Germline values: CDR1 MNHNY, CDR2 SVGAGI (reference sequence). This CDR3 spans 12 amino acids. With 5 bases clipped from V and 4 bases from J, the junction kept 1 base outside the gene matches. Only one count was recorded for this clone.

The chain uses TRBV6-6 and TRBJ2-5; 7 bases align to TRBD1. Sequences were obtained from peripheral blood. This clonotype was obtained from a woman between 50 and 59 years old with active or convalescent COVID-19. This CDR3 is CASSRQGETQYF. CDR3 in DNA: TGTGCCAGCAGTCGACAGGGAGAGACCCAGTACTTC.